This section outlines one T cell receptor beta chain sequence together with its context. Antigen unknown. Germline CDR1 reads SEHNR; CDR2 reads FQNEAQ (reference sequence). This CDR3 contains 13 residues. V dropped 5 bases and J dropped 5 bases, with 12 bases sitting between them. These data originate in a study of Graves' ophthalmopathy and Graves' hyperthyroidism. Study-level points and caveats: Most expanded clonotypes from thyroid (those above 0.001 frequency) were also found in blood.

Amplifying from RNA transcripts, the study obtained TCR beta CDR3 regions. After a first-round RT-PCR with HTBI primers, a second-round multiplex PCR was run. Via MiXCR, TCRdb re-called the multiplex PCR reads, giving one row per CDR3 protein. The profile covers 230,000 or so distinct CDR3 sequences, with around 50% appearing a single time and roughly half taken by the ten largest. V usage is TRBV7-9 and J usage is TRBJ2-5; D is possibly TRBD1 (5 bases). The sequenced sample was peripheral blood. The sequence derives from an adult man with Graves' ophthalmopathy. CDR3: CASSPRVQETQYF. CDR3 DNA sequence: TGTGCCAGCAGCCCCAGGGTACAGGAGACCCAGTACTTC. Full variable domain (remainder filled in from reference TRBV7-9 and TRBJ2-5): DTGVSQNPRHKITKRGQNVTFRCDPISEHNRLYWYRQTLGQGPEFLTYFQNEAQLEKSRLLSDRFSAERPKGSFSTLEIQRTEQGDSAMYLCASSPRVQETQYFGPGTRLLVL.